These 20 T cell receptor beta chains came from one sample sequenced in a study of brain metastases from non-small cell lung cancer (dated by TCRdb to between 2018 and 2021). Library method: the immunoSEQ multiplex PCR assay. Sourced from immuneACCESS, this table was stored by TCRdb with only in-frame sequences that have V and J called. A share of the clones is absent; for the studies checked, an unresolved V gene accounts for under half, and the remainder has no known explanation. The sample data list about 4,300 clones, and 70% to 85% of these were observed just once. The ten top clones hold 7.8% of the sample. The source material was primary lung tumor tissue. The cell subset or site label corresponds to: primary lung tumor paired with brain metastasis. These receptors all stem from a donor aged 40 or over with non-small cell lung cancer.

This chain connects TRBV5-1 to TRBJ2-3; 15 bases align to TRBD2. The CDR3 runs 18 residues. Germline values: CDR1 SGHRS, CDR2 YFSETQ. The J segment lost 0 bases and the V segment lost 3 bases, leaving 5 bases of the junction unmatched. The DNA of the CDR3 is TGCGCCAGCAGCTGGACTAGCGGGGGGGCTTTGAGCACAGATACGCAGTATTTT. Translating it yields CASSWTSGGALSTDTQYF.

The chain is built from TRBV10-3 and TRBJ2-5; D ambiguous. Germline CDR1 is ENHRY and CDR2 is SYGVKD. V lost 2 bases and J lost 2, with 6 bases in between. This CDR3 is built from 13 residues. The CDR3 bases are TGTGCCATCAGTGAGCACAATCAAGAGACCCAGTACTTC. Translated: CAISEHNQETQYF.

This chain links TRBV7-2 with TRBJ1-2, with unresolved D. The germline V gene encodes CDR1 SGHTA and CDR2 FQGNSA. This CDR3 spans 13 amino acids. V lost 4 bases and J 7 bases, leaving 13 bases between the germline ends. Here the CDR3 reads CASSSTEILGYTF. CDR3 coding DNA: TGTGCCAGCAGCTCCACGGAGATTCTTGGCTACACCTTC.

This clone was detected only once. Germline is not matched at one junction end, which may reflect a read error. CDR3 DNA sequence: TGTGCCAGCAGTTACTCGATGGCAACCACAGATATGCAGTATTTT. Translation gives CASSYSMATTDMQYF. The J gene is TRBJ2-3, the V gene TRBV6-2 or TRBV6-3; no reliable D call. Germline V gene sequence: CDR1 MNHEY, CDR2 SVGEGT. The CDR3 totals 15 residues.

V gene TRBV6-5 combines with J gene TRBJ1-5; D is uncertain. Deletions cut 5 bases from V and 3 bases from J, with 14 bases between. Germline assignment: CDR1 MNHEY and CDR2 SVGAGI. This CDR3 is built from 15 residues. As DNA, the CDR3 is TGTGCCAGCAGTAGCGGGAGCGGCACCAATCAGCCCCAGCATTTT. Translated: CASSSGSGTNQPQHF.

For this clone: The junction departs from the called germline gene at one end, perhaps through a read error. This chain uses TRBV18 with TRBJ1-2; no definite D call. CDR3 length: 12 residues. From germline, CDR1 is KGHSH and CDR2 LQKENI. This CDR3 reads CASSPPNFGYTF. In DNA form, the CDR3 reads TGTGCCAGCTCACCACCTAACTTTGGCTACACCTTC. The whole variable domain, remainder taken from reference TRBV18 and TRBJ1-2, is NAGVMQNPRHLVRRRGQEARLRCSPMKGHSHVYWYRQLPEEGLKFMVYLQKENIIDESGMPKERFSAEFPKEGPSILRIQQVVRGDSAAYFCASSPPNFGYTFGSGTRLTVV.

This clone appeared a single time. The V and J genes are TRBV4-1 and TRBJ1-2, with 7 nucleotides matching TRBD1. The CDR3 totals 16 residues. Per germline, CDR1 MGHRA and CDR2 YSYEKL. V trimming: 1 base; J trimming: 3 bases; junction bases outside the gene matches: 8. DNA for the CDR3: TGCGCCAGCAGCCAAGCCCCAGGGGGGCTCGACTATGGCTACACCTTC. It is translated as CASSQAPGGLDYGYTF.

Comments on this clone: Other DNA sequences in the sample encode the same CDR3. DNA for the CDR3: TGTGCCAGCAGCGCCCTCGAGAACACCATATATTTT. It encodes CASSALENTIYF. The V and J genes are TRBV5-6 and TRBJ1-3; D is unresolved. In germline, CDR1 is SGHDT, CDR2 YYEEEE. Trimming left V 4 bases short and J 7 bases short, with 9 bases between. This CDR3 has 12 amino acids.

V is TRBV19 and J is TRBJ2-4; D is unresolved. The CDR3 is 17 amino acids. Trimming left V 3 bases short and J 0 bases short, with 15 bases between. Per the germline V gene, CDR1 is LNHDA and CDR2 is SQIVND (reference sequence). The CDR3 sequence is CASSIGRLQLAKNIQYF. In nucleotides, the CDR3 is TGTGCCAGTAGTATCGGACGCCTCCAACTAGCCAAAAACATTCAGTACTTC.

This chain joins TRBV4-3 and TRBJ2-1; no firm D call. The germline CDR1 and CDR2 sequences are LGHNA and YSLEER. The CDR3 totals 12 residues. V was trimmed by 8 bases and J by 12 bases, leaving 17 bases between them. The DNA of the CDR3 is TGCGCCAGCGGCGCAAAAGGGCAAGGGCAGTTCTTC. Amino acids: CASGAKGQGQFF.

The genes are TRBV5-6 and TRBJ2-7; 9 nucleotides match TRBD1. There are 16 residues in the CDR3. The V gene end was trimmed by 4 bases and the J gene end by 5 bases; junction bases not matched to a gene: 13. In germline, CDR1 is SGHDT, CDR2 YYEEEE. CDR3 loop: CASSRTGTGNPNEQYV. The CDR3 DNA is TGTGCCAGCAGCCGAACCGGGACAGGGAATCCCAACGAGCAGTACGTC.

Comment on this clone: Other DNA variants within this sample encode the same CDR3. V is TRBV28 and J is TRBJ2-1, with D unresolved. Trimming pared 3 bases from V and 4 bases from J, leaving 4 bases between. Germline V gives CDR1 MDHEN, CDR2 SYDVKM. This CDR3 has 12 amino acids. CDR3 sequence (DNA): TGTGCCAGCAGTTTGGAGTACAATGAGCAGTTCTTC. It is translated as CASSLEYNEQFF.

This clone has a single count. The genes are TRBV18 and TRBJ1-1, with a possible D match to TRBD1 (5 bases). Germline CDR1 is KGHSH and CDR2 is LQKENI. V gave up 1 base and J gave up 5 bases, with 11 bases separating them. CDR3 length equals 14 residues. The CDR3 coding sequence is TGTGCCAGCTCACCACTGGACAAGAATACTGAAGCTTTCTTT. It yields the protein CASSPLDKNTEAFF.

The chain recombines TRBV18 with TRBJ1-1, with D tentatively TRBD1 (5 bases). This CDR3 spans 13 amino acids. Germline loops: CDR1 KGHSH, CDR2 LQKENI. V lost 3 bases and J lost 3, with 8 bases in between. Written as DNA, the CDR3 is TGTGCCAGCTCACCGGGACGGGACACTGAAGCTTTCTTT. As protein: CASSPGRDTEAFF.

The V and J genes are TRBV2 and TRBJ1-3, with 7 positions matching TRBD1. The length of the CDR3 is 15 residues. In germline, CDR1 is SNHLY, CDR2 FYNNEI. With 6 bases clipped from V and 4 bases from J, the junction kept 9 bases outside the gene matches. The DNA of the CDR3 is TGTGCCAGCAGGGACGACAGGGAAAGGGGAAACACCATATATTTT. Protein product: CASRDDRERGNTIYF.

J is TRBJ1-2 and V is TRBV5-1; 7 bases match TRBD1. The V segment lost 0 bases and the J segment 8 bases; nucleotides outside the gene matches: 7. Germline V CDR1 and CDR2: SGHRS, YFSETQ. The CDR3 length is 14 residues. The CDR3 here is CASSLGTGRVGYTF. The CDR3 DNA reads TGCGCCAGCAGCTTGGGGACAGGAAGAGTCGGCTACACCTTC.

About this clone itself: One end of the junction varies from germline; a read error may be responsible. J is TRBJ2-3 and V is TRBV2, with TRBD2 identical over 9 bases. CDR1 is SNHLY, CDR2 FYNNEI, per germline. The CDR3 is made up of 14 amino acids. The CDR3 sequence: CASREAGGTDTQYF. As DNA, the CDR3 is TGTGCCAGCAGGGAAGCGGGGGGCACAGATACGCAATATTTT.

The V call is TRBV18, the J call TRBJ2-6; 9 nucleotides agree with TRBD1. This CDR3 comprises 17 residues. The V segment lost 5 bases and the J segment 1 base; nucleotides outside the gene matches: 6. CDR1 is KGHSH and CDR2 is LQKENI in the germline V gene. The CDR3 nucleotides are TGTGCCAGCTCAGCCACGGGACAGGGTTCTGGGGCCAACGTCCTGACTTTC. Protein: CASSATGQGSGANVLTF.

The chain combines TRBV19 with TRBJ2-6; D unclear. Trimming cost V 6 bases and J 0 bases, with 9 bases left between them. Germline assignment: CDR1 LNHDA and CDR2 SQIVND (reference sequence). The CDR3 extends over 15 amino acids. The CDR3 sequence is CASRGISSGANVLTF. The CDR3 coding sequence is TGTGCCAGTAGGGGCATATCCTCTGGGGCCAACGTCCTGACTTTC.

In its sample, this clone was seen once. The CDR3 protein is CASSCTGGGNQPQHF. The CDR3 DNA sequence: TGTGCCAGCAGTTGTACAGGGGGGGGCAATCAGCCCCAGCATTTT. The V call is TRBV28, the J call TRBJ1-5; 8 bases fit TRBD1. The trim removed 4 bases at V and 2 bases at J, leaving 4 bases unmatched. This CDR3 is built from 15 residues. Germline CDR1 reads MDHEN; CDR2 reads SYDVKM.